The clone carrying this T cell receptor beta chain has a count of ten or more. This specimen comes from a study of blood T cells in healthy people across ages. Primers used in a second PCR of roughly 7 to 11 cycles were a sample-barcoded 5' primer and a J-beta primer mix. TCRdb redid the calling of the 5' RACE reads with MiXCR, one entry per CDR3 protein. The sample carries 660,000 or so distinct CDR3 sequences, under 70% recorded once. The CDR3 is 18 residues long. After removal of 5 bases from V and 0 bases from J, the junction contained 9 bases not matched to a gene. Germline V gene data show CDR1 as SGHRS and CDR2 as YFSETQ.

This TCR derives from a man in his fifties or sixties in good health. Source material: blood. This rearrangement joins TRBV5-1 to TRBJ2-1; 12 bases align to TRBD2. CDR3 residues: CASSPGLAGSRSYNEQFF. For the CDR3, the DNA is TGCGCCAGCAGTCCCGGACTAGCGGGGTCCCGCTCCTACAATGAGCAGTTCTTC.